The TCR beta chain under discussion was sequenced for a study of OX40 agonist ivuxolimab in advanced cancers. Assay used: immunoSEQ multiplex PCR; TCRdb lists only in-frame clones, some missing. The data contain fewer than 90,000 clones, 85% to 95% of them singletons. V gave up 2 bases and J gave up 7 bases; unmatched junction bases: 5. Germline V CDR1 and CDR2: MNHEY, SMNVEV (reference sequence). This CDR3 comprises 14 residues. The clonotype was recovered from an adult with an advanced solid tumor such as melanoma, head and neck, liver or kidney cancer. V gene TRBV27 combines with J gene TRBJ2-3; 8 bases are a match to TRBD2. Sequences were derived from CD4+ or CD8+ T cells sorted from blood, sampled in a trial of the OX40 agonist ivuxolimab. CDR3 bases: TGTGCCAGCAGTTTAGCTCTAGCGGGTTATACGCAGTATTTT. Its translation is CASSLALAGYTQYF.